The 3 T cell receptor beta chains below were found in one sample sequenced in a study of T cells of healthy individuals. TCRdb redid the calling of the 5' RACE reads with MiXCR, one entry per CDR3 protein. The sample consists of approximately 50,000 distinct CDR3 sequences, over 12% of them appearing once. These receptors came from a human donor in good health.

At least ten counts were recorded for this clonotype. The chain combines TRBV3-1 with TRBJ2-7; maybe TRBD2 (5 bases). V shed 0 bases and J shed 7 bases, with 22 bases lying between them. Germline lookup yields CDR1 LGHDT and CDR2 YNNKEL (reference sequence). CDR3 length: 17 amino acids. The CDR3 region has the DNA TGTGCCAGCAGCCAAGAAGTAACACTAGGAGTTTTTGGGGAGCAGTACTTC. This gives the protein CASSQEVTLGVFGEQYF.

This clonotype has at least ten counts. CDR3 loop: CASSAIRMNTGELFF. The CDR3 region has the DNA TGTGCCAGCAGTGCTATCAGGATGAACACCGGGGAGCTGTTTTTT. This chain uses TRBV2 with TRBJ2-2; D is ambiguous. The CDR3 covers 15 residues. V was trimmed by 4 bases and J by 1 base, leaving 10 bases between them. CDR1 is SNHLY, CDR2 FYNNEI, per germline.

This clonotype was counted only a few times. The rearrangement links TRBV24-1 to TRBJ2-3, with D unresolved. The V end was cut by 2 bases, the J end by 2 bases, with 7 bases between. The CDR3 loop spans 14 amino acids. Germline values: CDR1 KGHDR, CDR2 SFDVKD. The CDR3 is CATSDYAFTDTQYF. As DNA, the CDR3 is TGTGCCACCAGTGATTACGCGTTCACAGATACGCAGTATTTT.